This TCR beta chain was captured in a study of blood T cell repertoires in COVID-19. Only in-frame clones appear in the TCRdb table, and some are missing; sequencing was by immunoSEQ multiplex PCR. The sample lists 350,000 or so clones, about 90% occurring once. The CDR3 is made up of 17 amino acids. The V gene's germline CDR1 is SEHNR and CDR2 FQNEAQ (reference sequence). Trimming shortened V by 1 base and J by 5 bases, and 17 bases separated the two germline ends. The sequencing input was PBMCs or T cells enriched from blood (not recorded which). V and J are TRBV7-9 and TRBJ1-4, with D perhaps matching TRBD1 (5 bases). The source is a woman aged 25 to 45 who had recovered from COVID-19. CDR3 DNA sequence: TGTGCCAGCAGCTTAGGTCGGCAAGACAGAGTCAATGAAAAACTGTTTTTT. Amino acid sequence: CASSLGRQDRVNEKLFF.